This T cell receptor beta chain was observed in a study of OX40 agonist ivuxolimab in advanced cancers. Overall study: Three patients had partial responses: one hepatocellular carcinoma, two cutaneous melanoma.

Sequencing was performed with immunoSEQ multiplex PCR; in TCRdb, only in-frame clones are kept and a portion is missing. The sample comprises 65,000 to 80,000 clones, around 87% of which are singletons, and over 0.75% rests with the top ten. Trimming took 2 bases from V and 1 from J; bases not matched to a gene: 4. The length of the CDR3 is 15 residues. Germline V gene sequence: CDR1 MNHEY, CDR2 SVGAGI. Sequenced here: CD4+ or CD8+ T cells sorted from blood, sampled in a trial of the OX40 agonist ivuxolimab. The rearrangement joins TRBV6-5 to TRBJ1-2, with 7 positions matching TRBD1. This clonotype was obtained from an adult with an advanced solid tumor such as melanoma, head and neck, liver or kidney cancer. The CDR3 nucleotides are TGTGCCAGCAGTTACAGTGGGACAGTTAACTATGGCTACACCTTC. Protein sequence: CASSYSGTVNYGYTF.